This T cell receptor (beta chain) was found in a study of blood T cells in healthy people across ages. The V gene lost 3 bases and the J gene lost 5 bases, with 11 bases spanning the gap. This CDR3 contains 13 residues. The germline V gene has CDR1 SGHRS and CDR2 YFSETQ. A second PCR of about 6 to 12 cycles used a sample-barcoded 5' primer and a J-beta primer mix. TCRdb re-derived calls from the 5' RACE reads in MiXCR, one entry per CDR3 protein. The sample comprises 630,000 or so distinct CDR3 sequences, about 34% of which are singletons, and 15% rests with the top ten. This clonotype was observed many times.

The source material was blood. The source of this sequence is an elderly woman in good health. V usage is TRBV5-1 and J usage is TRBJ2-5; D is unresolved. The CDR3 region has the DNA TGCGCCAGCAGCTGGACCGCCGGGGAGACCCAGTACTTC. This gives the protein CASSWTAGETQYF.